Listed here is a single T cell receptor beta chain. Its antigen remains unidentified. PCR was performed a second time for about 6 to 11 cycles using a sample-barcoded 5' primer and a J-beta primer mix. TCRdb re-called the 5' RACE reads with MiXCR, one entry per CDR3 protein. The data contain 600,000 or so distinct CDR3 sequences, about 21% of them singletons. The data belong to a study of blood T cells in healthy people across ages. In the study overall: Every two T cells gave about one barcoded beta molecule via template switching.

This CDR3 spans 15 amino acids. From germline, CDR1 is LGHDT and CDR2 YNNKEL (reference sequence). No fewer than 6 million PBMCs went into each sample. Findings and limits, study-wide: When set beside aged donors, long-lived donors presented more naive CD4+ cells and higher diversity. Donor CMV status, an unknown factor, possibly confounded changes in expanded clonotypes.

Specimen: blood. The sequence derives from a man aged 65 to 79 in good health. The chain combines TRBV3-1 with TRBJ2-5, with TRBD2 matching over 10 bases. The end of the DNA fits TRBJ2-1 better, so the J call may be wrong. The CDR3 here is CASSPQAGGPVEQFF. The CDR3 region has the DNA TGTGCCAGCAGCCCGCAAGCGGGAGGGCCTGTTGAGCAGTTCTTC.